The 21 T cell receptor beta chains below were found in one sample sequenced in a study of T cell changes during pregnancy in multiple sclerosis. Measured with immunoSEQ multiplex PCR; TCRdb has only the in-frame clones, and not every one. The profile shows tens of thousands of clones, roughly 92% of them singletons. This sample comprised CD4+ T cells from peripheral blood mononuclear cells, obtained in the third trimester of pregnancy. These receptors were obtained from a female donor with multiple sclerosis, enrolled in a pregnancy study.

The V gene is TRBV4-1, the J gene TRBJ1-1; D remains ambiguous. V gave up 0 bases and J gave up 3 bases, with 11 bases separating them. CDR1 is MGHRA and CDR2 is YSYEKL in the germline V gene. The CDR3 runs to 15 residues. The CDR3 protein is CASSQDIADDTEAFF. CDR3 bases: TGCGCCAGCAGCCAAGATATAGCTGACGACACTGAAGCTTTCTTT.

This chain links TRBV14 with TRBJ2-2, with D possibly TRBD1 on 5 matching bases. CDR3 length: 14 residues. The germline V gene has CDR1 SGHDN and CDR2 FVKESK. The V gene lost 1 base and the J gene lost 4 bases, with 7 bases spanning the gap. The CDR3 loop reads CASSQVGATGELFF. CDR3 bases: TGTGCCAGCAGCCAAGTAGGGGCCACCGGGGAGCTGTTTTTT.

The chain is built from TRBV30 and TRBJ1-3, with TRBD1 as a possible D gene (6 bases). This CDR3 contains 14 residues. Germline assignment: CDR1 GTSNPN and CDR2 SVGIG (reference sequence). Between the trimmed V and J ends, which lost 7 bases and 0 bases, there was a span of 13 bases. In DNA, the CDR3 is TGTGCCTTGGACGGACAGAGCTCTGGAAACACCATATATTTT. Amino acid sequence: CALDGQSSGNTIYF.

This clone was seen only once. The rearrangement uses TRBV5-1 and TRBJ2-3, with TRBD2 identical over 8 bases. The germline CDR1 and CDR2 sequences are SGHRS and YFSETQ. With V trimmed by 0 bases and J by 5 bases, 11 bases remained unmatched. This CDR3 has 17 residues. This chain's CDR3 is CASSLGLAGTSGDTQYF. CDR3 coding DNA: TGCGCCAGCAGCTTGGGGTTAGCGGGGACCTCGGGAGATACGCAGTATTTT.

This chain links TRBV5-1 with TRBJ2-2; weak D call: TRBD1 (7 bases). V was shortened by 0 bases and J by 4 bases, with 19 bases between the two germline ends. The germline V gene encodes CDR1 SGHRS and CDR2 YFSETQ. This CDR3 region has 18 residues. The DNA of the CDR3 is TGCGCCAGCAGCTTGGGGGGACTCCGGGACAGAAGCACCGGGGAGCTGTTTTTT. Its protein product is CASSLGGLRDRSTGELFF. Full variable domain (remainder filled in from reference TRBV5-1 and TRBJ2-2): KAGVTQTPRYLIKTRGQQVTLSCSPISGHRSVSWYQQTPGQGLQFLFEYFSETQRNKGNFPGRFSGRQFSNSRSEMNVSTLELGDSALYLCASSLGGLRDRSTGELFFGEGSRLTVL.

The CDR3 sequence: CASSLYKTGWNTEAFF. In DNA, the CDR3 is TGTGCCAGCAGCCTCTATAAGACAGGGTGGAACACTGAAGCTTTCTTT. The genes are TRBV5-4 and TRBJ1-1; 7 nucleotides align to TRBD1. The germline V gene encodes CDR1 SGHNT and CDR2 YYREEE (reference sequence). The ends lost 4 bases at V and 1 base at J; junction bases unmatched: 10. CDR3 size: 16 residues.

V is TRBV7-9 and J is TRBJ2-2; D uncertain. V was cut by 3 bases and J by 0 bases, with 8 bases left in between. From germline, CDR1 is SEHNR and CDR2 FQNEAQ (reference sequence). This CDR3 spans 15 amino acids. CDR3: CASSLYIANTGELFF. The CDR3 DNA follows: TGTGCCAGCAGCTTGTATATTGCGAACACCGGGGAGCTGTTTTTT.

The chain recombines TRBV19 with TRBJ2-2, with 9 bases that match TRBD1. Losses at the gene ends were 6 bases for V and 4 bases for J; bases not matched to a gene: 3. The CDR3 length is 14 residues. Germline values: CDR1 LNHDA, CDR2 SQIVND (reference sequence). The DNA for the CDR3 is TGTGCCAGTAGCTTGGGACAGGGCACCGGGGAGCTGTTTTTT. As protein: CASSLGQGTGELFF.

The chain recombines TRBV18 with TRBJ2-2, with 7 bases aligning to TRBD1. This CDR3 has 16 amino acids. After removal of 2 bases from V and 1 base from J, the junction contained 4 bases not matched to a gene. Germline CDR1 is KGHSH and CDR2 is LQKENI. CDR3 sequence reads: CASSPWDRENTGELFF. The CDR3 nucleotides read TGTGCCAGCTCACCATGGGACAGAGAGAACACCGGGGAGCTGTTTTTT. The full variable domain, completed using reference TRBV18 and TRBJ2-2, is NAGVMQNPRHLVRRRGQEARLRCSPMKGHSHVYWYRQLPEEGLKFMVYLQKENIIDESGMPKERFSAEFPKEGPSILRIQQVVRGDSAAYFCASSPWDRENTGELFFGEGSRLTVL.

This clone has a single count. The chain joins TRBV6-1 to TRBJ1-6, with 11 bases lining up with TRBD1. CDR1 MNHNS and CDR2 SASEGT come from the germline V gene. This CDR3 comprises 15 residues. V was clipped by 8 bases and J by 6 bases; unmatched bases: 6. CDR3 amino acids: CASRTGGRGNSPLHF. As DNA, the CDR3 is TGTGCCAGCCGGACAGGGGGCAGGGGTAATTCACCCCTCCACTTT.

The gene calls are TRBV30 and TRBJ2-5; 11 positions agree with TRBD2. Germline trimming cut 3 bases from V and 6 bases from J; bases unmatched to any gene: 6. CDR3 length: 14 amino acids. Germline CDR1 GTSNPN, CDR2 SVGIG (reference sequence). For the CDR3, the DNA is TGTGCCTGGAGCGCACTAGCGGGAGTAAAGACCCAGTACTTC. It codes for CAWSALAGVKTQYF.

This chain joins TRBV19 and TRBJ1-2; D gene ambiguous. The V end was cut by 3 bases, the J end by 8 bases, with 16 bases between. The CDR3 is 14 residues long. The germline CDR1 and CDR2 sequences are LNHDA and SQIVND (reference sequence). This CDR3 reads CASSIVEAPKGYTF. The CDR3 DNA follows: TGTGCCAGTAGTATCGTCGAGGCCCCCAAGGGCTACACCTTC.

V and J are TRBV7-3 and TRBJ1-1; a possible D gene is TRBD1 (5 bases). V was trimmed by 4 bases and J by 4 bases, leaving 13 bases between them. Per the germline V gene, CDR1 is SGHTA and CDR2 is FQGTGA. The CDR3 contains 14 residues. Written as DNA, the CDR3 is TGTGCCAGCAGCTCGCAGGGCCCCGGCACTGAAGCTTTCTTT. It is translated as CASSSQGPGTEAFF.

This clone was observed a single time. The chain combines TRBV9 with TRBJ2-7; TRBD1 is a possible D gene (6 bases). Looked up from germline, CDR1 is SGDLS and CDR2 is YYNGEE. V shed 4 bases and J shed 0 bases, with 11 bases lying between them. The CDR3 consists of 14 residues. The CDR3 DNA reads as TGTGCCAGCAGCACCGGACAGACCTCCTACGAGCAGTACTTC. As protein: CASSTGQTSYEQYF.

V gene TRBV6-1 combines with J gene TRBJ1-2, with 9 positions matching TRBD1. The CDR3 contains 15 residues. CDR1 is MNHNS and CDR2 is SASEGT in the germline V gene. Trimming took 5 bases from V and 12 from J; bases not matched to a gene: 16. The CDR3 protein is CASSKPSGTGFPNTF. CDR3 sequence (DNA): TGTGCCAGCAGTAAACCTTCCGGGACAGGGTTTCCTAACACCTTC.

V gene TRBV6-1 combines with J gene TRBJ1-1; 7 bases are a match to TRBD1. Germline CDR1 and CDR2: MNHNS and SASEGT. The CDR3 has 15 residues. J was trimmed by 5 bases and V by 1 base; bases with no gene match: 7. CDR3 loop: CASSEGIPGQTEAFF. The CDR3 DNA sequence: TGTGCCAGCAGTGAAGGGATTCCGGGACAGACTGAAGCTTTCTTT.

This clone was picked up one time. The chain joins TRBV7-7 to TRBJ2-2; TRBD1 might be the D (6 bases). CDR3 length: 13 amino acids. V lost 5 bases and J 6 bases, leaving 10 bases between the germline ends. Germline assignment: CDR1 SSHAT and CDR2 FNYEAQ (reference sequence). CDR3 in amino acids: CASSPEGAGELFF. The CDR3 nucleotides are TGTGCCAGCAGCCCCGAGGGGGCCGGGGAGCTGTTTTTT.

The CDR3 sequence is CASNYKHSGANVLTF. CDR3 coding DNA: TGTGCCAGCAACTACAAGCACTCTGGGGCCAACGTCCTGACTTTC. The chain couples TRBV2 to TRBJ2-6; the D is unclear. Trimming removed 7 bases at V and 0 bases at J, with 10 bases between. The CDR3 is 15 residues long. Germline CDR1 is SNHLY and CDR2 is FYNNEI. The full variable domain, rest sourced from reference TRBV2 and TRBJ2-6, is EPEVTQTPSHQVTQMGQEVILRCVPISNHLYFYWYRQILGQKVEFLVSFYNNEISEKSEIFDDQFSVERPDGSNFTLKIRSTKLEDSAMYFCASNYKHSGANVLTFGAGSRLTVL.

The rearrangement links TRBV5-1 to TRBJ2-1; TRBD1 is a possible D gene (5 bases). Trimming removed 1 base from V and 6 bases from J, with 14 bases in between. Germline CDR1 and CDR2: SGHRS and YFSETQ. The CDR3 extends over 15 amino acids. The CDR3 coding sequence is TGCGCCAGCAGCTTGCGGCAGGGCCTGGGCAATGAGCAGTTCTTC. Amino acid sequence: CASSLRQGLGNEQFF.

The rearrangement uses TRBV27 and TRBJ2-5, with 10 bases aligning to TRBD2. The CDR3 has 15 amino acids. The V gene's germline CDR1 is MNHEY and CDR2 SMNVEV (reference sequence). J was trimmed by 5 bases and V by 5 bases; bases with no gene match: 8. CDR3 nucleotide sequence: TGTGCCAGCAGTGCCCTGGGACTAGCGCAGGAGACCCAGTACTTC. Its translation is CASSALGLAQETQYF.

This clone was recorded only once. The CDR3 sequence: CASSLSPPGAEAFF. The CDR3, as DNA: TGTGCCAGCAGTTTGTCCCCCCCCGGGGCTGAAGCTTTCTTT. The chain has TRBV27 and TRBJ1-1; no clear D. The CDR3 runs 14 residues. V was clipped by 3 bases and J by 6 bases, with 14 bases between them. CDR1 and CDR2 from the germline V gene are MNHEY and SMNVEV (reference sequence).